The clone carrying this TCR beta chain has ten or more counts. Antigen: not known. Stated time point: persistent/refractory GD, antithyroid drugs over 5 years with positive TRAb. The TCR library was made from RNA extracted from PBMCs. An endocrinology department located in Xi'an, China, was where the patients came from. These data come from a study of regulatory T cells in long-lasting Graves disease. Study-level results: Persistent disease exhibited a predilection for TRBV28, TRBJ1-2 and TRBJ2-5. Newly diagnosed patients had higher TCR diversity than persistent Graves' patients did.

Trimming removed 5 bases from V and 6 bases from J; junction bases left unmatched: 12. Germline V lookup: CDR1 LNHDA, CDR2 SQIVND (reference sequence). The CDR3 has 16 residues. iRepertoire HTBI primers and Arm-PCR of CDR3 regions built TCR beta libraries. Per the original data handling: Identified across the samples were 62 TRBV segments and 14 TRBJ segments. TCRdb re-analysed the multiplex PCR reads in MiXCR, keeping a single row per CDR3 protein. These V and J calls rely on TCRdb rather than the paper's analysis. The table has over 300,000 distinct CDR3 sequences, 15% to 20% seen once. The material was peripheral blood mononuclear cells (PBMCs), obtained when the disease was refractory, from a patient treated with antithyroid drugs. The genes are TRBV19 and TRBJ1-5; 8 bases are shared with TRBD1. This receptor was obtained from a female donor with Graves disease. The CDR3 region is CASSAERQGRGQPQHF. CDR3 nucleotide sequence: TGTGCCAGTAGTGCCGAACGACAGGGGAGGGGTCAGCCCCAGCATTTT.